This record concerns one T cell receptor (beta chain) sequence. Its recognized antigen is unknown. No quality values exist for individual bases; no much larger clone is one base distant. The sample originates from a study of lymphopenia after photon versus proton radiotherapy (dated by TCRdb to between 2017 and 2020). At the level of the whole study: The study compared the immunological effects of photon versus proton radiation therapy in patients with gastrointestinal tumors who developed high-grade lymphopenia. A cohort of roughly 18 patients with gastrointestinal tumors who received either photon or proton therapy and subsequently developed lymphopenia was included. The study aimed to characterize how the two radiation modalities differ in their impact on the immune system. What the study reported, not specific to this receptor: Across the cohort, an inverse correlation was found between a larger post-nadir drop in TCR diversity and overall survival time among patients who died. During treatment, patients who received proton therapy stayed relatively stable, whereas patients who received photon therapy lost naive T cells and TCR diversity and gained effector/memory populations. After the lymphocyte count nadir, repertoires from photon-treated patients showed oligoclonal expansion, particularly of CD8+ Temra cells, and this expansion drove the decline in diversity. The survival association was assessed only in patients who died, and better survival with proton therapy was presented by the authors as a possibility rather than a demonstrated result.

The CDR3 runs 12 amino acids, cysteine and phenylalanine included. CDR3 DNA only is kept here, 36 bases in frame from base 1. According to the germline V gene, CDR1 reads LGHNA and CDR2 reads YSLEER. Relative to germline, V is missing 2 bases and J is missing 10 bases, with 3 bases of the junction outside any gene match. The method was the immunoSEQ multiplex PCR assay. Alongside multiparametric flow cytometry, deep sequencing of rearranged TCR beta loci was used to profile the T cell repertoires. Not all clones reach the TCRdb copy of this immuneACCESS table, which keeps in-frame sequences only. Checked studies attribute under half of the gap to unresolved V genes and leave the rest unexplained. For this sample there are 40,000 to 45,000 clones; about 85% appear just once. Roughly a quarter of the sample rests with the top ten.

This chain is built from TRBV4-3 and TRBJ1-1; the junction holds 8 bases that match TRBD1. The TCR sequence derives from a woman between 65 and 79 years old with pancreatic cancer. Material: peripheral blood, obtained from a patient treated with proton-based radiotherapy. The base sequence is TGCGCCAGCAGCCAACAGGGGGCAGGAGCTTTCTTT. The translation is CASSQQGAGAFF.